The sequence of this T cell receptor beta chain was determined in a study of long-term antiretroviral therapy in people with HIV (dated 2022 in TCRdb). Regarding the complete study: The earliest samples were collected approximately a decade before the 2015 WHO recommendation for immediate ART, a period when ART was typically delayed until CD4 counts fell. A retrospective serial study tested whether ART initiation and durable HIV suppression were associated with changes in peripheral blood TRB repertoire composition and diversity. A total of approximately 200 cryopreserved PBMC samples came from 25 to 35 adults with confirmed HIV infection and were collected serially over a mean of roughly six years (range 1-12). Of the roughly 30 participants with HIV, some 12 were female. Test extractions of a monoclonal T-cell line alongside about 30 polyclonal samples showed no cross-contamination during QIAcube processing.

The research as a whole found: ART initiation was associated with a significant increase in TRB diversity, but diversity stayed significantly below transplant donor controls even after long-term ART. No data were available on ART adherence, viral resistance or therapy changes, limiting inferences about post-ART repertoire changes. Unsorted PBMC were profiled instead of sorted CD4+ and CD8+ T cells because pre-ART samples had limited cell numbers. Owing to limited PBMC availability, only the TCR beta chain was sequenced, without alpha chain pairing. The samples span the years 2004 to 2017, and the ART regimens used may be less effective than current regimens. Expanded TRB clones identified before ART initiation dominated the repertoire at all time points, although this dominance fluctuated and declined in many PLHIV after ART. Compared with controls, HIV repertoires had narrower CDR3 length ranges, and the network structure pointed to an antigen-experienced repertoire that shifted only slightly toward naive after ART.

The immunoSEQ hsTCRB v3.0 assay was used at survey level resolution to sequence the TRB variable region. A depth of 40,000-50,000 T-cell genomes per sample was targeted for TRB sequencing. TRB libraries were pooled and sequenced on an Illumina MiSeq using a v3 150-cycle kit. Processing in the source paper ran as follows. Analysis of repertoires was carried out in R inside a reproducible Nextflow workflow spanning QC, data transformation and analysis. LymphoSeq2, an R package for AIRR-Seq data exploration, was used to implement custom analyses. Four samples that produced fewer than 5000 total TRB sequences were removed, so approximately 170 HIV repertoires were analyzed. Among the 188 retained HIV repertoires, 55 to 65 were collected before ART initiation and some 130 were collected after ART initiation. Each repertoire was downsampled to 5000 TRB nucleotide sequences, and summary statistics were averaged across 100 downsampling iterations. The analysis kept only TRB sequences whose CDR3 regions were at least seven amino acids long. Diversity was assessed using a clonality score derived from Shannon entropy and using the Gini coefficient. In repertoire networks, the top 5000 CDR3 amino acid sequences were linked whenever an edit distance of one separated two sequences. GLIPH2 predicted antigen specificity groups and MHC restriction for TRB CDR3 amino acid sequences. CDR3 amino acid sequences were matched against VDJdb and McPAS-TCR to flag known CMV, EBV, HIV or tissue antigen associations. Pre-ART, post-ART and control groups were compared with Wilcoxon signed-rank tests and Holm-Bonferroni correction. Drawn from immuneACCESS, this table holds only the in-frame rearrangements with V and J called that TCRdb kept. Clones are partly lost; checked studies trace under half to an unresolved V gene and leave the rest unexplained. V and J calls and clone size come straight from that table; D and trimming were deduced from the DNA. Here the sample has 28,000 or so clones; 84% occur a single time. Less than 8% of the sample is held by the ten biggest clonotypes.

Reading the germline V gene gives CDR1 SGHRS and CDR2 YFSETQ. Unmatched junction bases come to 7, with V trimmed by 4 bases and J by 0 bases. The CDR3, cysteine through phenylalanine, is 16 amino acids long. Solely the CDR3 DNA is kept, with 48 bases framed from the first base. As regards this clone: It has no known antigen specificity. Base-call qualities are not available, and no considerably larger clone is one nucleotide away.

Participants were included only if at least one PBMC sample before ART initiation and at least two post-ART samples were available. Every participant with HIV received treatment in the United States of America. Before DNA extraction, cryopreserved samples of roughly 0.95-10 million PBMC were thawed and washed. At the time of the earliest PBMC sample, participants with HIV were aged between roughly 20 and 55 years. Per participant, PBMC samples came from 1-4 timepoints prior to ART initiation and 2-8 timepoints following ART initiation, for a median of 7 samples. For every participant, serial HIV viral load, CD4+ T-cell count, ART history and demographic data were obtained. Genomic DNA was extracted from unsorted PBMC with a Qiagen kit on a QIAcube, processed in batches of 12 samples.

The sequence was obtained from a man younger than 35 with HIV. The source material was unsorted PBMCs, sampled 0.4 years after starting antiretroviral therapy. The rearrangement combines TRBV5-1 with TRBJ1-3, and 7 junction bases match TRBD1. Here the CDR3 is given as CASSRTGPSSGNTIYF. The sequenced DNA: TGCGCCAGCAGCAGGACAGGCCCCAGCTCTGGAAACACCATATATTTT.